These T cell receptor beta chains were read from a single sample in a study of memory CD4+ T cells and cytomegalovirus serostatus. The protocol was immunoSEQ multiplex PCR, while the TCRdb copy is restricted to in-frame clones and leaves out a portion. Among around 60,000 clones listed, more than 70% were seen once. Sample: memory CD4+ T cells from blood. Receptor source: an adult in good health and CMV-seronegative. Some clones in this sample may be carry-over from other donors' samples. The CDR3 runs from the conserved cysteine through the conserved F or W. The D gene is left open where the match is weak. Not all rows give a size; the values are once, few, many and, for expanded clones, a class.

v_gene	abundance	j_gene	d_gene	CDR3aa	CDR3nt
TRBV5-4	-	TRBJ2-1	TRBD2	CASSLPRAGAVYNEQFF	TGTGCCAGCAGCTTGCCTCGAGCGGGAGCCGTCTACAATGAGCAGTTCTTC
TRBV2	few	TRBJ2-2	-	CASSIVAAVVFF	TGTGCCAGCTCAATCGTGGCCGCAGTTGTGTTTTTT
TRBV5-1	-	TRBJ1-6	-	CASSLEQGSAPLHF	TGCGCCAGCAGCTTGGAGCAGGGTTCGGCACCCCTCCACTTT
TRBV5-1	-	TRBJ2-7	-	CASSLAGTTYEQYF	TGCGCCAGCAGCTTGGCCGGGACCACCTACGAGCAGTACTTC
TRBV5-1	once	TRBJ2-5	-	CASSLSQGVRETQYF	TGCGCCAGCAGCTTATCTCAGGGAGTCAGGGAGACCCAGTACTTC
TRBV12-5	-	TRBJ2-1	TRBD2	CASGLVPSITSGGPYNEQFF	TGTGCTAGTGGTTTGGTCCCATCCATTACTAGCGGGGGACCCTACAATGAGCAGTTCTTC
TRBV2	-	TRBJ1-5	TRBD1	CASSEAGQGNQPQHF	TGTGCCAGCAGTGAGGCGGGACAGGGCAATCAGCCCCAGCATTTT
TRBV18	-	TRBJ1-1	TRBD1	CASSPTGDTEAFF	TGTGCCAGCTCCCCGACAGGGGACACTGAAGCTTTCTTT
TRBV5-1	-	TRBJ1-1	-	CASSFRGNTEAFF	TGCGCCAGCAGCTTTAGGGGGAACACTGAAGCTTTCTTT
TRBV27	-	TRBJ2-5	-	CASSLLGGVVEETQYF	TGTGCCAGCAGTTTATTGGGCGGGGTGGTGGAGGAGACCCAGTACTTC
TRBV7-3	-	TRBJ2-3	-	CASSFQGGTQYF	TGTGCCAGCAGCTTTCAGGGGGGTACGCAGTATTTT
TRBV4-3	-	TRBJ1-4	-	CASSQGSTNEKLFF	TGCGCCAGCAGCCAAGGCTCAACTAATGAAAAACTGTTTTTT
TRBV7-2	-	TRBJ1-5	-	CASSFHGDQPQHF	TGTGCCAGCAGCTTTCACGGGGATCAGCCCCAGCATTTT
TRBV7-2	-	TRBJ1-5	TRBD1	CASSSRDRGLGQPQHF	TGTGCCAGCAGCTCACGGGACAGGGGGCTAGGTCAGCCCCAGCATTTT
TRBV11-2	-	TRBJ2-2	-	CASSFLGSGELFF	TGTGCCAGCAGCTTCTTAGGATCCGGGGAGCTGTTTTTT
TRBV5-1	-	TRBJ2-7	-	CASSLAGHYEQYF	TGCGCCAGCAGCTTGGCTGGCCACTACGAGCAGTACTTC
TRBV4-3	-	TRBJ1-4	TRBD1	CASSLGQGAEKLFF	TGCGCCAGCAGCCTGGGACAGGGGGCCGAAAAACTGTTTTTT
TRBV9	-	TRBJ1-2	-	CASSVGGVANYGYTF	TGTGCCAGCAGCGTAGGAGGGGTAGCTAACTATGGCTACACCTTC
TRBV12-5	once	TRBJ2-7	TRBD2	CASGLVSGRAYEQYF	TGTGCTAGTGGTTTGGTAAGCGGGAGGGCCTACGAGCAGTACTTC
TRBV29-1	-	TRBJ2-5	TRBD2	CSAGRRRLAGAKQETQYF	TGCAGCGCCGGTCGAAGGAGACTAGCGGGAGCGAAACAAGAGACCCAGTACTTC
TRBV5-1	-	TRBJ2-1	-	CASSLEDSYNEQFF	TGCGCCAGCAGCTTGGAGGACTCTTACAATGAGCAGTTCTTC
TRBV10-3	-	TRBJ2-7	TRBD2	CAISTSGSTHEQYF	TGTGCCATCTCGACTAGCGGGAGTACCCACGAGCAGTACTTC
TRBV27	-	TRBJ2-3	TRBD2	CASSSRLLAGVTDTQYF	TGTGCCAGCAGTTCCCGGCTACTAGCGGGAGTAACAGATACGCAGTATTTT
TRBV7-3	-	TRBJ2-7	-	CASSPGPTYEQYF	TGTGCCAGCAGTCCTGGACCAACCTACGAGCAGTACTTC
TRBV6-5	once	TRBJ1-1	-	CASSYGGNLPNTEAFF	TGTGCCAGCAGTTACGGGGGAAACCTACCGAACACTGAAGCTTTCTTT
TRBV9	-	TRBJ2-5	-	CASSVSPKQETQYF	TGTGCCAGCAGCGTATCTCCTAAACAAGAGACCCAGTACTTC
TRBV5-6	-	TRBJ2-3	TRBD1	CASSFVQGAGTDTQYF	TGTGCCAGCAGCTTTGTACAGGGGGCAGGTACAGATACGCAGTATTTT
TRBV6-1	-	TRBJ2-1	TRBD1	CASNLETGGSNEQFF	TGTGCCAGCAATCTGGAGACAGGGGGCTCGAATGAGCAGTTCTTC
TRBV2	few	TRBJ2-1	-	CASSDGGTGQFF	TGTGCCAGCAGTGATGGTGGGACTGGCCAGTTCTTC
TRBV28	-	TRBJ1-1	-	CASPSSQGHPNTEAFF	TGTGCCAGCCCAAGTTCCCAGGGGCATCCGAACACTGAAGCTTTCTTT
TRBV10-3	-	TRBJ2-3	-	CAIRRGRGTDTQYF	TGTGCCATCAGAAGAGGAAGGGGCACAGATACGCAGTATTTT
TRBV7-2	-	TRBJ2-7	-	CASSLGGLEAYEQYF	TGTGCCAGCAGCTTAGGAGGTCTAGAAGCGTACGAGCAGTACTTC
TRBV2	once	TRBJ2-6	-	CASSEGFGRDSISGANVLTF	TGTGCCAGCAGTGAAGGTTTCGGCAGGGACTCCATATCTGGGGCCAACGTCCTGACTTTC
TRBV15	-	TRBJ2-5	-	CATSRDQETQYF	TGTGCCACCAGCAGAGACCAAGAGACCCAGTACTTC
TRBV11-2	few	TRBJ2-5	TRBD2	CASSELAGAVRETQYF	TGTGCCAGCAGCGAACTAGCGGGAGCGGTAAGGGAGACCCAGTACTTC
TRBV5-1	few	TRBJ1-1	-	CASRTESMNTEAFF	TGCGCCAGCAGAACAGAAAGTATGAACACTGAAGCTTTCTTT
TRBV18	few	TRBJ1-3	-	CASSPPGQIPGNTIYF	TGTGCCAGCTCACCACCGGGACAAATCCCTGGAAACACCATATATTTT
TRBV2	-	TRBJ2-1	-	CASLGDWHNEQFF	TGTGCCAGCCTCGGGGACTGGCACAATGAGCAGTTCTTC
TRBV7-3	-	TRBJ2-1	TRBD1	CASSSGTEGYNEQFF	TGTGCCAGCAGCTCCGGGACAGAGGGATACAATGAGCAGTTCTTC
TRBV30	-	TRBJ1-4	-	CAWSVRGHLHEKLFF	TGTGCCTGGAGTGTACGGGGGCACTTACATGAAAAACTGTTTTTT
TRBV28	-	TRBJ1-5	TRBD1	CASSLERGTVGQPQHF	TGTGCCAGCAGTTTGGAGCGCGGGACAGTCGGTCAGCCCCAGCATTTT
TRBV5-6	once	TRBJ2-1	-	CASSLNRVWGLDVSEQFF	TGTGCCAGCAGCTTGAACAGGGTTTGGGGCTTAGACGTGAGTGAGCAGTTCTTC
TRBV18	-	TRBJ2-3	-	CASSAGLEEDTQYF	TGTGCCAGCTCAGCGGGGCTGGAGGAAGATACGCAGTATTTT
TRBV6-4	-	TRBJ2-3	-	CASSDLGGGTDTQYF	TGTGCCAGCAGTGACTTAGGCGGGGGCACAGATACGCAGTATTTT
TRBV2	few	TRBJ1-1	-	CASSERGVNTEAFF	TGTGCCAGCAGTGAACGAGGGGTCAACACTGAAGCTTTCTTT
TRBV21-1	-	TRBJ2-3	-	CASSPRTSGRSDTQYF	TGTGCCAGCAGCCCTCGGACTAGCGGGCGATCAGATACGCAGTATTTT
TRBV5-1	-	TRBJ2-6	-	CASRLTKTSGANVLTF	TGCGCCAGCCGACTAACAAAAACCTCTGGGGCCAACGTCCTGACTTTC
TRBV7-9	-	TRBJ1-6	-	CASSTEFGGNSPLHF	TGTGCCAGCAGCACTGAGTTTGGGGGTAATTCACCCCTCCACTTT
TRBV5-1	-	TRBJ1-1	-	CASSGARLYQGAEAFF	TGCGCCAGCAGCGGGGCGCGATTATATCAAGGCGCTGAAGCTTTCTTT
TRBV2	-	TRBJ1-4	-	CASTYFGTTNEKLFF	TGTGCCAGCACGTACTTCGGAACAACTAATGAAAAACTGTTTTTT
TRBV19	few	TRBJ1-1	-	CASSPRTRTEAFF	TGTGCCAGTAGTCCAAGGACAAGGACTGAAGCTTTCTTT
TRBV19	-	TRBJ1-5	TRBD1	CASSIKGQVYSNQPQHF	TGTGCCAGTAGTATCAAGGGACAGGTTTATAGCAATCAGCCCCAGCATTTT
TRBV13	-	TRBJ2-1	TRBD2	CASSLAIAGGLAVFF	TGTGCCAGCAGCTTAGCCATAGCGGGAGGGCTGGCGGTGTTCTTC
TRBV6-1	-	TRBJ2-1	TRBD2	CASGRGLAGTNEQFF	TGTGCCAGCGGCAGGGGACTAGCGGGCACCAATGAGCAGTTCTTC
TRBV29-1	-	TRBJ2-7	-	CSVRRDSYEQYF	TGCAGCGTTCGCAGGGACTCCTACGAGCAGTACTTC